Described below is a single T cell receptor beta chain sequence and its context. Its antigen is not identified. This entry is derived from a study of siplizumab effects on memory and regulatory T cells. Profiled with immunoSEQ multiplex PCR; TCRdb holds only in-frame clones, not every one. The sample holds some 65,000 clones, approximately 88% seen once. General study points: Siplizumab significantly reduced alloreactive sequences traceable to unstimulated CD4+ memory cells. Among alloreactive clones, only a minor fraction mapped to unstimulated subsets.

V was shortened by 4 bases and J by 0 bases, with 11 bases between the two germline ends. Germline lookup yields CDR1 SGDLS and CDR2 YYNGEE. The CDR3 sequence is 14 residues long. The material sequenced was Tregs sorted from blood. This sequence joins TRBV9 and TRBJ2-7; perhaps D is TRBD1 or TRBD2 (5 bases each). The source is a human donor in good health. The CDR3 loop is CASSPGTVSYEQYF. For the CDR3, the DNA is TGTGCCAGCAGCCCCGGGACGGTCTCCTACGAGCAGTACTTC. Full variable domain (remainder filled in from reference TRBV9 and TRBJ2-7): DSGVTQTPKHLITATGQRVTLRCSPRSGDLSVYWYQQSLDQGLQFLIQYYNGEERAKGNILERFSAQQFPDLHSELNLSSLELGDSALYFCASSPGTVSYEQYFGPGTRLTVT.